This T cell receptor beta chain stems from a study of CD8+CD57+ T cells in acquired aplastic anemia. Overall study context: Roughly 3 ug was the average amount of DNA from sorted CD4+ and CD8+ cells. Study-wide points: Overlapping CD8+ CDR3 repertoires of patients and controls contained under 35 shared sequences. Patients and controls had CD8+ Simpson's diversity values that were not significantly distinct.

Profiling that covered TCR beta VDJ and CDR3 relied on genomic DNA as its template. Each CDR3 protein is one row after TCRdb ran MiXCR on the reads. Here the sample spans 200,000 to 250,000 distinct CDR3 sequences, 30% to 40% being singletons. This clonotype was counted only a few times. Its antigen is unidentified. Material: sorted CD4+, CD8+, or CD8+CD57+ T cells (not recorded which) from PBMCs. This receptor was taken from a human donor in good health, serving as a control.

The CDR3 bases are TGTGCCATCAATGGGACAGGGGCCTCCTACGAGCAGTACTTC. Translation: CAINGTGASYEQYF. The V and J genes are TRBV10-3 and TRBJ2-7, with TRBD1 matching 10 bases. The CDR3 spans 14 residues. Germline V gene sequence: CDR1 ENHRY, CDR2 SYGVKD. V was clipped by 7 bases and J by 0 bases; unmatched bases: 3.